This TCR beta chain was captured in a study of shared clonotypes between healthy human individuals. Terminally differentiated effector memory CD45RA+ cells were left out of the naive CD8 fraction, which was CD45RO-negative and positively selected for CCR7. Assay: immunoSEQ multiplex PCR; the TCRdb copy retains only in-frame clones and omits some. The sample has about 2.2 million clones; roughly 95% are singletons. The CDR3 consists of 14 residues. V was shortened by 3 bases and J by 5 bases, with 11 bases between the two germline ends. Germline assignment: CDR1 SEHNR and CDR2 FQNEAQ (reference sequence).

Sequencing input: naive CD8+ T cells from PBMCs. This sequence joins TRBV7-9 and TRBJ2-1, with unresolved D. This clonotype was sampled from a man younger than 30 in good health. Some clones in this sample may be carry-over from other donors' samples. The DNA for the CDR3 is TGTGCCAGCAGCTTGAGCCAGGCAAACAATGAGCAGTTCTTC. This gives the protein CASSLSQANNEQFF. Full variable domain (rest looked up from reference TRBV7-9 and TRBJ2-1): DTGVSQNPRHKITKRGQNVTFRCDPISEHNRLYWYRQTLGQGPEFLTYFQNEAQLEKSRLLSDRFSAERPKGSFSTLEIQRTEQGDSAMYLCASSLSQANNEQFFGPGTRLTVL.